Each of the 21 T cell receptor beta chains below was sequenced from the same sample in a study of a mutant IDH1 vaccine in newly diagnosed glioma. The table came from immunoSEQ multiplex PCR; TCRdb's copy has only in-frame clones and leaves some out. This table has approximately 57,000 clones, 82% appearing once. Antigen specificity for these receptors is unknown. Documented time point: week 5, during vaccination. Alongside topical imiquimod, each dose of vaccine comprised 300 ug of mutant IDH1 20-mer peptide. Sequenced material: PBMCs, taken from a glioma patient whose treatment included an IDH1 peptide vaccine. The receptors were sampled from a woman between 18 and 29 years old with glioma. Some clones in this sample may be carry-over from other donors' samples.

CDR3 residues: CAIGQANQPQHF. The DNA of the CDR3 is TGTGCCATCGGACAGGCTAATCAGCCCCAGCATTTT. V is TRBV6-6 and J is TRBJ1-5, with TRBD1 identical over 7 bases. After removal of 10 bases from V and 4 bases from J, the junction contained 4 bases not matched to a gene. Germline CDR1 MNHNY, CDR2 SVGAGI (reference sequence). The length of the CDR3 is 12 residues.

V usage is TRBV6-6 and J usage is TRBJ2-3; D gene uncertain. Germline V gives CDR1 MNHNY, CDR2 SVGAGI (reference sequence). There are 13 residues in the CDR3. V lost 2 bases to trimming and J lost 4 bases, with 7 bases between them. As DNA, the CDR3 is TGTGCCAGCAGTTACAGGGTACCAGATACGCAGTATTTT. Amino acids: CASSYRVPDTQYF.

The chain couples TRBV27 to TRBJ2-1; TRBD2 matches 8 bases. Germline V gene lookup returns CDR1 MNHEY and CDR2 SMNVEV (reference sequence). The CDR3 runs 12 residues. Trimming at V came to 9 bases and at J to 7 bases, leaving 5 bases not matched to a gene. CDR3 coding DNA: TGTGCCAGTCGGGGGGGCATGAATGAGCAGTTCTTC. Translating it yields CASRGGMNEQFF.

This clone has only a few counts. The gene calls are TRBV7-8 and TRBJ2-5; tentative D call: TRBD1 (8 bases). Germline-derived CDR1 and CDR2 are SGHVS and FQNEAQ. There are 14 residues in the CDR3. Trimming shortened V by 10 bases and J by 5 bases, and 20 bases separated the two germline ends. CDR3: CATTLRGRGETQYF. DNA of the CDR3: TGTGCCACCACCCTCAGGGGGCGGGGGGAGACCCAGTACTTC.

In the case of this clone: Other nucleotide sequences in the sample specify the same CDR3. This chain uses TRBV19 with TRBJ1-2; tentatively, D is TRBD1 (5 bases). The CDR3 is 18 residues long. CDR1 and CDR2 (germline): LNHDA, SQIVND (reference sequence). With 1 base removed from V and 0 bases from J, the gap between germline ends came to 18 bases. The CDR3 DNA follows: TGTGCCAGTAGTATAGGAGGAGGGGCCGCGGAGCCTAACTATGGCTACACCTTC. Protein product: CASSIGGGAAEPNYGYTF.

The chain uses TRBV7-2 and TRBJ2-3, with 7 bases fitting TRBD2. Germline CDR1 is SGHTA and CDR2 is FQGNSA. With V trimmed by 1 base and J by 5 bases, 12 bases remained unmatched. The CDR3 totals 17 residues. The CDR3 sequence: CASSLVRLAAKRDTQYF. CDR3 DNA sequence: TGTGCCAGCAGCTTAGTTCGTCTAGCGGCTAAGAGAGATACGCAGTATTTT.

This chain connects TRBV5-1 to TRBJ1-2; tentatively, D is TRBD1 (5 bases). The CDR3 sequence is 15 residues long. The germline V gene encodes CDR1 SGHRS and CDR2 YFSETQ. V lost 1 base and J lost 4, with 14 bases in between. This chain's CDR3 is CASSLRGTVPYGYTF. The CDR3 DNA reads TGCGCCAGCAGCTTGCGGGGGACTGTTCCCTATGGCTACACCTTC.

V gene TRBV7-9 combines with J gene TRBJ1-2, with D tentatively TRBD1 (5 bases). The CDR3 spans 13 residues. Per the germline V gene, CDR1 is SEHNR and CDR2 is FQNEAQ (reference sequence). V lost 5 bases and J lost 4, with 11 bases in between. CDR3 bases: TGTGCCAGCAGCCCACGACAGTCCTATGGCTACACCTTC. Translated: CASSPRQSYGYTF.

This chain connects TRBV19 to TRBJ1-6; 7 bases agree with TRBD1. The germline gives CDR1 LNHDA, CDR2 SQIVND (reference sequence). The CDR3 is 15 residues long. The ends lost 2 bases at V and 10 bases at J; junction bases unmatched: 8. CDR3 residues: CASSIQLGGRSPLHF. The CDR3 bases are TGTGCCAGTAGTATACAATTAGGGGGCAGGTCACCCCTCCACTTT. The whole variable domain, filled in from reference TRBV19 and TRBJ1-6, reads DGGITQSPKYLFRKEGQNVTLSCEQNLNHDAMYWYRQDPGQGLRLIYYSQIVNDFQKGDIAEGYSVSREKKESFPLTVTSAQKNPTAFYLCASSIQLGGRSPLHFGNGTRLTVT.

This clone was seen a few times. Other DNA sequences in the same sample also yield this CDR3. The rearrangement uses TRBV2 and TRBJ1-5, with a possible D match to TRBD1 (5 bases). Germline V CDR1 and CDR2: SNHLY, FYNNEI. This CDR3 has 13 amino acids. V was cut by 6 bases and J by 2 bases, with 8 bases left in between. The CDR3 loop reads CASRGEGNQPQHF. The CDR3 DNA reads TGTGCCAGCAGAGGGGAGGGCAATCAGCCCCAGCATTTT.

The DNA for the CDR3 is TGTGCCAGCAGTGGCGGGACAGGGAGGAACTATGGCTACACCTTC. Translating it yields CASSGGTGRNYGYTF. V usage is TRBV27 and J usage is TRBJ1-2, with 9 nucleotides matching TRBD1. Trimming cost V 5 bases and J 2 bases; bases outside gene matches: 6. Germline CDR1 reads MNHEY; CDR2 reads SMNVEV (reference sequence). The CDR3 covers 15 residues.

J is TRBJ1-4 and V is TRBV14; a weak D match, TRBD1 (5 bases). The CDR3 contains 16 residues. V lost 0 bases to trimming and J lost 3 bases, with 11 bases between them. Germline V gene data show CDR1 as SGHDN and CDR2 as FVKESK. CDR3 nucleotides: TGTGCCAGCAGCCAAGAATTGGCAGGGCCTAATGAAAAACTGTTTTTT. It codes for CASSQELAGPNEKLFF.

V gene TRBV5-1 combines with J gene TRBJ2-3; TRBD1 agrees at 8 bases. The length of the CDR3 is 15 residues. The junction had 9 bases not matched to a gene; V was cut back by 5 bases and J by 4 bases. Germline V gene sequence: CDR1 SGHRS, CDR2 YFSETQ. The CDR3 reads CASRNQGAGADTQYF. The CDR3 nucleotides are TGCGCCAGCAGAAACCAGGGGGCTGGCGCAGATACGCAGTATTTT.

The V gene is TRBV5-4, the J gene TRBJ1-2, with 10 bases aligning to TRBD1. The CDR3 totals 15 residues. V lost 3 bases to trimming and J lost 7 bases; unmatched junction nucleotides: 9. Per the germline V gene, CDR1 is SGHNT and CDR2 is YYREEE (reference sequence). For the CDR3, the DNA is TGTGCCAGCAGCTCCACGGACAGGGGGTTTGGTGGCTACACCTTC. As protein: CASSSTDRGFGGYTF.

V usage is TRBV27 and J usage is TRBJ1-1; no firm D call. V lost 4 bases, J lost 4 bases, and 4 bases lay in between. The germline V gene encodes CDR1 MNHEY and CDR2 SMNVEV (reference sequence). CDR3 length: 11 amino acids. The CDR3 protein is CASSSRTEAFF. In DNA form, the CDR3 reads TGTGCCAGCAGTTCCCGCACTGAAGCTTTCTTT.

This chain links TRBV6-1 with TRBJ1-6, with D unresolved. This CDR3 region has 15 residues. V was clipped by 2 bases and J by 7 bases, with 12 bases between them. From germline, CDR1 is MNHNS and CDR2 SASEGT. CDR3 nucleotides: TGTGCCAGCAGTGAATTAGCAGTTTCCAATTCACCCCTCCACTTT. This codes for CASSELAVSNSPLHF.

In DNA form, the CDR3 reads TGTGCCAGCACCAACGGACAGGGGGTCGGCTACACCTTC. Translating it yields CASTNGQGVGYTF. The V and J genes are TRBV7-3 and TRBJ1-2; 10 bases are a match to TRBD1. CDR1 SGHTA and CDR2 FQGTGA come from the germline V gene. The CDR3 sequence is 13 residues long. V lost 7 bases, J lost 8 bases, and 7 bases stayed unmatched.

The chain is built from TRBV10-3 and TRBJ2-7; 8 bases line up with TRBD2. The J segment lost 3 bases and the V segment lost 2 bases, leaving 9 bases of the junction unmatched. The CDR3 covers 16 residues. CDR1 and CDR2 (germline): ENHRY, SYGVKD. In DNA, the CDR3 is TGTGCCATCAGTGAGCCCTCCCGGGGGGGTGGCTACGAGCAGTACTTC. Residues: CAISEPSRGGGYEQYF.

The V gene is TRBV9, the J gene TRBJ2-7; D gene unclear. CDR3 size: 9 residues. The V end was cut by 7 bases, the J end by 9 bases, with 8 bases between. Germline V gives CDR1 SGDLS, CDR2 YYNGEE. The chain's CDR3 is CASWVGQYF. The DNA of the CDR3 is TGTGCCAGCTGGGTTGGGCAGTACTTC.

This chain connects TRBV9 to TRBJ2-7; no clear D. The CDR3 has 15 amino acids. With 1 base removed from V and 0 bases from J, the gap between germline ends came to 11 bases. Germline V gene data show CDR1 as SGDLS and CDR2 as YYNGEE. Here the CDR3 DNA reads TGTGCCAGCAGCGTAAGCTCCGTCAGCTCCTACGAGCAGTACTTC. Amino acids: CASSVSSVSSYEQYF.

The rearrangement joins TRBV5-7 to TRBJ1-4; TRBD1 matches 7 bases. TRBV5-7 is known as an ORF, though its function is uncertain. V dropped 3 bases and J dropped 8; count of bases not matched to a gene: 19. The CDR3 totals 18 residues. This chain's CDR3 is CASSSSDRAGGIGEKLFF. In nucleotides, the CDR3 is TGTGCCAGCAGCTCATCCGACAGGGCGGGGGGGATAGGAGAAAAACTGTTTTTT.